This T cell receptor (beta chain) originates from a study of cytomegalovirus exposure and HLA in healthy donors. 13 Jbeta primers and 60 Vbeta primers were used for the PCR. Measured with immunoSEQ multiplex PCR; TCRdb has only the in-frame clones, and not every one. Seen here are fewer than 120,000 clones, roughly 78% observed once, and the top ten hold roughly 1.2%. General study results and limits: Most CMV-associated TCR beta chains appeared HLA-restricted in a later analysis.

To note about this clone: The antigen remains undetermined.

Germline V gene lookup returns CDR1 SQVTM and CDR2 ANQGSEA. There are 13 residues in the CDR3. Between the trimmed V and J ends, which lost 4 bases and 10 bases, there was a span of 17 bases. The sequenced material came from PBMCs. The origin of this receptor is a woman in her 30s in good health and CMV-seronegative. The chain joins TRBV29-1 to TRBJ2-1; the D gene is possibly TRBD2 (6 bases). The CDR3 here is CSVAGLSTVEQFF. The DNA of the CDR3 is TGCAGCGTTGCGGGACTCTCTACGGTGGAGCAGTTCTTC.